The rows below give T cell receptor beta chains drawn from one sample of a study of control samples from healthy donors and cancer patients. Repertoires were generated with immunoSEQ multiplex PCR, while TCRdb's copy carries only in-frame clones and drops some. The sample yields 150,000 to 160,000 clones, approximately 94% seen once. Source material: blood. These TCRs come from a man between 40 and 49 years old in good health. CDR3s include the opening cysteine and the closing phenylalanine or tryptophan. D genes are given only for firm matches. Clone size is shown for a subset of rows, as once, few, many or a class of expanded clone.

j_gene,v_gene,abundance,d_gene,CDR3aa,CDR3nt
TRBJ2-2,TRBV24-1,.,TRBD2,CATSPDGGARGELFF,TGTGCCACCAGTCCTGACGGGGGGGCTAGAGGGGAGCTGTTTTTT
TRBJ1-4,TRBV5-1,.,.,CASSRQGMTNEKLFF,TGCGCCAGCAGCCGGCAAGGGATGACTAATGAAAAACTGTTTTTT
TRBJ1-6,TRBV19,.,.,CASSPTTAVFPLHF,TGTGCCAGTAGCCCCACTACGGCAGTCTTCCCCCTCCACTTT
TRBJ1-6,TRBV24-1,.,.,CATLRKDPYNSPLHF,TGTGCCACCCTAAGGAAGGACCCTTATAATTCACCCCTCCACTTT
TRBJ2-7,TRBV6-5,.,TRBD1,CASSPAGTGKYEQYF,TGTGCCAGCAGCCCAGCCGGGACAGGGAAGTACGAGCAGTACTTC
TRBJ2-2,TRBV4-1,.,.,CASSQTGFRELFF,TGCGCCAGCAGCCAAACAGGATTCCGGGAGCTGTTTTTT
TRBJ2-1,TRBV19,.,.,CASSMGSHGEFF,TGTGCCAGTAGTATGGGATCACATGGCGAGTTCTTC
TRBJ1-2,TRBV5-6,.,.,CASSAGKNGYTF,TGTGCCAGCAGCGCAGGGAAGAATGGCTACACCTTC
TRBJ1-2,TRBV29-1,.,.,CSVSSYGYTF,TGCAGCGTTTCATCATATGGCTACACCTTC
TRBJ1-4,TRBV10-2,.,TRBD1,CASSGYRGTNEKLFF,TGCGCCAGCAGTGGGTACAGGGGGACTAATGAAAAACTGTTTTTT
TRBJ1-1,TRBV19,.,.,CASTLGLNTEAFF,TGTGCCAGTACCCTTGGGTTGAACACTGAAGCTTTCTTT
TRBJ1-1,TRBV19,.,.,CASSIGGGNTEAFF,TGTGCCAGTAGTATCGGGGGAGGAAACACTGAAGCTTTCTTT
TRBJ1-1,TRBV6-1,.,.,CASSDRQGLEAFF,TGTGCCAGTAGTGACCGGCAGGGACTTGAAGCTTTCTTT
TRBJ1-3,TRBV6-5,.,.,CASRKGSSGNTIYF,TGTGCCAGCAGAAAAGGTTCCTCTGGAAACACCATATATTTT
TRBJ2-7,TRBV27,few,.,CASSLQGYGEQYF,TGTGCCAGCAGCCTACAGGGTTACGGAGAGCAGTACTTC
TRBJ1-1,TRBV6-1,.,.,CASSERGAMNTEAFF,TGTGCCAGCAGTGAGCGGGGTGCCATGAACACTGAAGCTTTCTTT
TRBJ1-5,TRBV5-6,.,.,CASRIQGAGNQPQHF,TGTGCCAGCAGAATACAGGGTGCTGGCAATCAGCCCCAGCATTTT
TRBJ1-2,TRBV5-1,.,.,CASSVQGGGYTF,TGCGCCAGCAGCGTTCAGGGCGGCGGCTACACCTTC
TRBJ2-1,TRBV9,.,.,CASSVGQPYNEQFF,TGTGCCAGCAGCGTCGGACAGCCCTACAATGAGCAGTTCTTC
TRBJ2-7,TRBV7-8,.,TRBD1,CASSSSRDSSYEQYF,TGTGCCAGCAGCTCCTCCCGGGACAGCTCCTACGAGCAGTACTTC
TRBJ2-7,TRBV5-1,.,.,CASRWAEREGEQYF,TGCGCCAGCAGGTGGGCCGAAAGAGAGGGCGAGCAGTACTTC
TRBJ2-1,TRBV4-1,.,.,CASSQGTMVGADEQFF,TGCGCCAGCAGCCAAGGTACGATGGTGGGGGCCGATGAGCAGTTCTTC
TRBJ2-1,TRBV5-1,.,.,CASSLQIGARGSNEQFF,TGCGCCAGCAGCTTGCAAATTGGGGCCAGGGGAAGCAATGAGCAGTTCTTC
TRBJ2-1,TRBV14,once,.,CASSQRGVDEQFF,TGTGCCAGCAGCCAAAGGGGGGTTGATGAGCAGTTCTTC
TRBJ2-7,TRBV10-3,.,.,CAIRRGEGGRYEQYF,TGTGCCATCAGGAGGGGGGAAGGGGGTCGTTACGAGCAGTACTTC
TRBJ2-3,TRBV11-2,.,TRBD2,CASSLTSGARGTQYF,TGTGCCAGCAGCTTGACTAGCGGGGCCCGGGGTACGCAGTATTTT
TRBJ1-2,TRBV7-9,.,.,CASSPSRGGYGYTF,TGTGCCAGCAGCCCCTCCCGGGGGGGCTATGGCTACACCTTC
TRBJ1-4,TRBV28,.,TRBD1,CASTPGQVGREKLFF,TGTGCCAGCACCCCAGGACAGGTTGGTCGTGAAAAACTGTTTTTT
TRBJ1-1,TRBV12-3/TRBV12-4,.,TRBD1,CAWGTGVAEAFF,TGTGCGTGGGGGACAGGGGTGGCTGAAGCTTTCTTT
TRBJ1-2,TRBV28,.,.,CASSPGISGYTF,TGTGCCAGCAGTCCAGGGATATCCGGCTACACCTTC
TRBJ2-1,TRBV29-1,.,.,CSVEKVATGRLSYNEQFF,TGCAGCGTTGAAAAGGTGGCGACAGGCCGTCTTTCTTACAATGAGCAGTTCTTC
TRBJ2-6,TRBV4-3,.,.,CASSQGNRDLRGANVLTF,TGCGCCAGCAGCCAGGGAAACAGGGACCTGAGAGGGGCCAACGTCCTGACTTTC
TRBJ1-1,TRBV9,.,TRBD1,CASSVDWTGNTEAFF,TGTGCCAGCAGCGTAGACTGGACAGGTAACACTGAAGCTTTCTTT
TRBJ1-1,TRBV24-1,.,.,CATRNQRTAEAFF,TGTGCCACCAGGAACCAGAGGACAGCTGAAGCTTTCTTT
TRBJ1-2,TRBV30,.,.,CAWSESPYPNYGYTF,TGTGCCTGGAGTGAGAGTCCCTACCCTAACTATGGCTACACCTTC
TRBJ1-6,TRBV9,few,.,CASSVDTDSPLHF,TGTGCCAGCAGCGTAGATACCGACTCACCCCTCCACTTT
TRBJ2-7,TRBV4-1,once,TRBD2,CASSQAGLAGGGEQYF,TGCGCCAGCAGCCAAGCCGGACTAGCGGGGGGAGGAGAGCAGTACTTC
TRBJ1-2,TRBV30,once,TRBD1,CAWSVPLTGGGGYTF,TGTGCCTGGAGTGTACCATTGACAGGGGGGGGTGGCTACACCTTC
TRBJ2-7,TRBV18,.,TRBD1,CASSPSRTGSSYEQYF,TGTGCCAGCTCACCATCAAGGACAGGGTCCTCCTACGAGCAGTACTTC
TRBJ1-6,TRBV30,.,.,CAWRPGLNSPLHF,TGTGCCTGGAGACCCGGTCTGAATTCACCCCTCCACTTT
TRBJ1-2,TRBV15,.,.,CATSRGGEVYGYTF,TGTGCCACCAGCAGGGGGGGTGAAGTTTATGGCTACACCTTC